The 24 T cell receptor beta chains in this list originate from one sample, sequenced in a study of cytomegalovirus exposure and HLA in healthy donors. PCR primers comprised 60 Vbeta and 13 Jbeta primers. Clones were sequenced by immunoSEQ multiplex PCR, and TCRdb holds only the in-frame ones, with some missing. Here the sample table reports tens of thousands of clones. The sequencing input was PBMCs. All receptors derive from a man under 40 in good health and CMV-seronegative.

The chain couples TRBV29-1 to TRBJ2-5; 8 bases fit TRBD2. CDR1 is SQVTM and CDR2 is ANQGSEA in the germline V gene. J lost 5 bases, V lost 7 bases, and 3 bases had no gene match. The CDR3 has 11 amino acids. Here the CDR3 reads CSARTSETQYF. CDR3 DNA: TGCAGCGCCAGGACTAGCGAGACCCAGTACTTC.

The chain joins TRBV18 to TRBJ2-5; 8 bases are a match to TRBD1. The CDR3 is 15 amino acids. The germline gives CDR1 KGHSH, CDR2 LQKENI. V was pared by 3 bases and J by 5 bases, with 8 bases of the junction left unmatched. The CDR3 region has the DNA TGTGCCAGCTCACCTAGGCCAGGGGGCGGCGAGACCCAGTACTTC. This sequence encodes CASSPRPGGGETQYF.

In nucleotides, the CDR3 is TGTGCCAGCGCACAGGGACAACTTTGGACTTACAATGAGCAGTTCTTC. It codes for CASAQGQLWTYNEQFF. The chain employs TRBV18 and TRBJ2-1; D may be TRBD1 (6 bases). With 8 bases removed from V and 4 bases from J, the gap between germline ends came to 21 bases. The CDR3 covers 16 residues. The germline CDR1 and CDR2 sequences are KGHSH and LQKENI.

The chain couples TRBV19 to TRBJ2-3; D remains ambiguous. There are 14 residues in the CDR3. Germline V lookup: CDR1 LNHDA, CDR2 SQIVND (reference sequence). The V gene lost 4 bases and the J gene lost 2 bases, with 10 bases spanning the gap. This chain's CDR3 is CASSTGVPTDTQYF. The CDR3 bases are TGTGCCAGTAGTACCGGTGTTCCCACAGATACGCAGTATTTT.

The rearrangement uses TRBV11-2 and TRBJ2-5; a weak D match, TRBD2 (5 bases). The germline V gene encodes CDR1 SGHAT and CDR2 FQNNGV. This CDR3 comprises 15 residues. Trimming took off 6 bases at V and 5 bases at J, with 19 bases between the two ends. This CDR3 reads CASRLPFRGGETQYF. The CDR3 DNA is TGTGCCAGCAGGCTCCCTTTTCGAGGAGGTGAGACCCAGTACTTC.

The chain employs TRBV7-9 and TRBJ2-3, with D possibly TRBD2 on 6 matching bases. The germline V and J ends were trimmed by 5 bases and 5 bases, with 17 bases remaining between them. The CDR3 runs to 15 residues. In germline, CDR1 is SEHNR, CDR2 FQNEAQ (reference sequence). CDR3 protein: CASSPLGGQLDTQYF. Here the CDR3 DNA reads TGTGCCAGCAGCCCCCTGGGGGGTCAATTAGATACGCAGTATTTT.

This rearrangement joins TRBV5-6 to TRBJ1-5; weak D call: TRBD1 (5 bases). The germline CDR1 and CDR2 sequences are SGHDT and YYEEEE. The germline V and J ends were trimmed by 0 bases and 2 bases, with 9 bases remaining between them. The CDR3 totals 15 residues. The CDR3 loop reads CASSLGGRGNQPQHF. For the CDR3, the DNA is TGTGCCAGCAGCTTGGGGGGCAGGGGCAATCAGCCCCAGCATTTT.

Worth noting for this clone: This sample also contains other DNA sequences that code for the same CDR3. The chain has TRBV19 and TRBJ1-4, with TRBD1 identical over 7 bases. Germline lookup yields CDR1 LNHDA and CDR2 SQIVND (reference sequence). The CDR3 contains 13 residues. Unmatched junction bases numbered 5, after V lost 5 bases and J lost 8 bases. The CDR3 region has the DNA TGTGCCAGTAGTTCCAACAGGGGAGAAAAACTGTTTTTT. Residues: CASSSNRGEKLFF.

CDR3 DNA: TGTGCCAGCAGCGCCTCCGGGACAAGGTCCTACGAGCAGTACTTC. It translates to CASSASGTRSYEQYF. This sequence joins TRBV9 and TRBJ2-7, with a weak D call TRBD1 (6 bases). Trimming removed 3 bases from V and 1 base from J, with 14 bases in between. Germline V gene data show CDR1 as SGDLS and CDR2 as YYNGEE. The CDR3 spans 15 residues.

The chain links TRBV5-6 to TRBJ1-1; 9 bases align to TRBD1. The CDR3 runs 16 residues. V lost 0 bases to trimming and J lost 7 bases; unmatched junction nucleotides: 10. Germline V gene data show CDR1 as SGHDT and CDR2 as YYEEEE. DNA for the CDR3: TGTGCCAGCAGCTTGGGTCGGACAGGGGAAGCGAGTGAAGCTTTCTTT. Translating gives CASSLGRTGEASEAFF. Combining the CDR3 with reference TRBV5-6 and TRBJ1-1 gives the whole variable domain DAGVTQSPTHLIKTRGQQVTLRCSPKSGHDTVSWYQQALGQGPQFIFQYYEEEERQRGNFPDRFSGHQFPNYSSELNVNALLLGDSALYLCASSLGRTGEASEAFFGQGTRLTVV.

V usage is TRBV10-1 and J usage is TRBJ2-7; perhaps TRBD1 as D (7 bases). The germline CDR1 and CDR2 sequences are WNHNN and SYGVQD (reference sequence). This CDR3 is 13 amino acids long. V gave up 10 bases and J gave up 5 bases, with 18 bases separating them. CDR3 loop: CATRLQGGNEQYF. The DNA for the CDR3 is TGCGCCACGAGACTGCAGGGGGGTAACGAGCAGTACTTC.

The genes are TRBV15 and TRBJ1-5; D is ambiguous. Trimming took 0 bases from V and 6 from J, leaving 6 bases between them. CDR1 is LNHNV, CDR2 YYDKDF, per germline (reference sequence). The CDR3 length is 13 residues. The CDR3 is CATSRDRGQPQHF. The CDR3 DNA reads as TGTGCCACCAGCAGAGATCGAGGTCAGCCCCAGCATTTT.

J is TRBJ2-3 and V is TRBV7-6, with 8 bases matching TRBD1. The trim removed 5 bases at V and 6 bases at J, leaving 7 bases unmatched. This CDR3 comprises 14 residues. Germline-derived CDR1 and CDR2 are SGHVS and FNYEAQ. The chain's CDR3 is CASSLGQGTDTQYF. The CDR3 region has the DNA TGTGCCAGCAGCCTAGGACAGGGAACGGATACGCAGTATTTT.

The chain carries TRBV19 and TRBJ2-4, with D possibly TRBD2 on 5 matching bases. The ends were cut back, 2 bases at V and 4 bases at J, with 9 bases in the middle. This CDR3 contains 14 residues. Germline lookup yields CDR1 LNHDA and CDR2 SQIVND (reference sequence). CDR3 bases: TGTGCCAGTAGTATAAGACGGGAAAAAAACATTCAGTACTTC. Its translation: CASSIRREKNIQYF.

CDR3 in DNA: TGTGCCAGCAGCACTGGACAGGGGTCCACCTTC. Residues: CASSTGQGSTF. The J gene is TRBJ1-2, the V gene TRBV5-6; the match to TRBD1 covers 9 bases. J was trimmed by 13 bases and V by 4 bases; bases with no gene match: 5. The CDR3 totals 11 residues. The germline V gene has CDR1 SGHDT and CDR2 YYEEEE.

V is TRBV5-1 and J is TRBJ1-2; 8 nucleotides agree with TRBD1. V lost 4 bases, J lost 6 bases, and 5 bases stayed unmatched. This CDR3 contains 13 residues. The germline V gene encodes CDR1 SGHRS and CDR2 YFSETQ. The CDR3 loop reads CASSADRDDGYTF. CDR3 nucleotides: TGCGCCAGCAGCGCGGACAGGGATGATGGCTACACCTTC.

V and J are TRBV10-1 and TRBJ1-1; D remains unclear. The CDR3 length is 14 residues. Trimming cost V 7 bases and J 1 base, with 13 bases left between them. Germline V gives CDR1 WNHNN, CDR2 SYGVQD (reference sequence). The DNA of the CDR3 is TGCGCCAGCACCGCCTCGGAGGCGAACACTGAAGCTTTCTTT. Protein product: CASTASEANTEAFF.

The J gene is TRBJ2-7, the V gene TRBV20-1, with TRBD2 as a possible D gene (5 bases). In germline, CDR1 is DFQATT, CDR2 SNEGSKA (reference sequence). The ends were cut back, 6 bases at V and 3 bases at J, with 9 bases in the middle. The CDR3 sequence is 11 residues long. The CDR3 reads CSARAVYEQYF. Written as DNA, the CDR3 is TGCAGTGCCCGAGCGGTCTACGAGCAGTACTTC.

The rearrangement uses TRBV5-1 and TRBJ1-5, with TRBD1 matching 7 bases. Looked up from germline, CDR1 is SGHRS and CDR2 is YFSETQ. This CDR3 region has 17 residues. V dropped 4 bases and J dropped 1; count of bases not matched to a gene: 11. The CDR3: CASSDDRDRVSNQPQHF. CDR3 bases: TGCGCCAGCAGCGATGACCGGGACAGAGTCAGCAATCAGCCCCAGCATTTT.

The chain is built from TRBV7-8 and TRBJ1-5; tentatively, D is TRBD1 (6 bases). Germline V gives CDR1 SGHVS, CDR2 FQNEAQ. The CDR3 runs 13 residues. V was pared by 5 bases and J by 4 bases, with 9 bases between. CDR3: CASSRQVNQPQHF. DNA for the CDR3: TGTGCCAGCAGCCGACAGGTTAATCAGCCCCAGCATTTT.

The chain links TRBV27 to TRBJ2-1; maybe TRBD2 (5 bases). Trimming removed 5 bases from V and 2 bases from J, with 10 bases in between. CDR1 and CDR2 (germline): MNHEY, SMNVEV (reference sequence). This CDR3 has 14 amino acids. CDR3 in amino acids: CASSPSGTYNEQFF. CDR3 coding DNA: TGTGCCAGCAGTCCATCCGGGACCTACAATGAGCAGTTCTTC.

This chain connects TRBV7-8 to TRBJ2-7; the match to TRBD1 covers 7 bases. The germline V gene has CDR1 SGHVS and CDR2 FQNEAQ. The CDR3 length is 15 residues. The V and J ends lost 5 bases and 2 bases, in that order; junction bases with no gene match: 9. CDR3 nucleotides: TGTGCCAGCAGCGGACGACAGGGAACTGCCTACGAGCAGTACTTC. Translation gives CASSGRQGTAYEQYF.

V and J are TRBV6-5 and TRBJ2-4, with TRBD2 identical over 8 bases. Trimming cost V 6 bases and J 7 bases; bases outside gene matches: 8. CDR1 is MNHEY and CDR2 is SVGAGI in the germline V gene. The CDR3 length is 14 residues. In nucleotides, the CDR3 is TGTGCCAGCAGCAGCGGGACTAGAAGTAACATTCAGTACTTC. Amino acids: CASSSGTRSNIQYF.

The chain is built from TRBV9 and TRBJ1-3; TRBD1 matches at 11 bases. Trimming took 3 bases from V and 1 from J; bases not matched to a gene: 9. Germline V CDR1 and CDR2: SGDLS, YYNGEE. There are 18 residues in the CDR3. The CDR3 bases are TGTGCCAGCAGCGAAACCGGGACAGGGGGTAGTTCTGGAAACACCATATATTTT. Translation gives CASSETGTGGSSGNTIYF.